This T cell receptor beta chain was documented in a study of control samples from healthy donors and cancer patients. Here immunoSEQ multiplex PCR was the method, and the copy in TCRdb shows in-frame clones only, minus some. The data contain over 100,000 clones, around nine tenths of them seen just once; the ten biggest clones take up roughly 4%. In germline, CDR1 is MNHEY, CDR2 SVGAGI. The CDR3 has 15 amino acids. Trimming left V 6 bases short and J 8 bases short, with 19 bases between. J is TRBJ1-4 and V is TRBV6-5, with no clear D. Sequenced input: blood. The TCR was taken from a human donor in good health. The donor label of this sample is uncertain. In DNA form, the CDR3 reads TGTGCCAGCAGCTCCGGGAGTCGGGAGTGGGAAAAACTGTTTTTT. This encodes CASSSGSREWEKLFF.